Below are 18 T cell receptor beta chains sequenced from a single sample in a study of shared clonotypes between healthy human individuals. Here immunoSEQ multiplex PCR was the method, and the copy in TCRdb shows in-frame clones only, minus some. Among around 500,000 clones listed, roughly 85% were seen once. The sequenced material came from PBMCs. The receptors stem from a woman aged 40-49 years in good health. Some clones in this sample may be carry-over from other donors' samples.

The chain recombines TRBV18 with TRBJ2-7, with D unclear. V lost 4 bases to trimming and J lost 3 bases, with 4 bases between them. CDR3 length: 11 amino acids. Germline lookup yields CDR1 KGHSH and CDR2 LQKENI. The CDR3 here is CASSLDYEQYF. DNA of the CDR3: TGTGCCAGCTCACTTGACTACGAGCAGTACTTC.

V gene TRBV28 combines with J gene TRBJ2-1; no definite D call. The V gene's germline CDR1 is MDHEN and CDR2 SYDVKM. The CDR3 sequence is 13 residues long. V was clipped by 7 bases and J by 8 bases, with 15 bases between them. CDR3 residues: CASIHGGGDEQFF. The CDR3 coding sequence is TGTGCCAGCATCCATGGTGGTGGCGATGAGCAGTTCTTC.

This CDR3 reads CASSYGGTGNTIYF. The CDR3 nucleotides read TGTGCCAGCAGTTACGGGGGGACTGGAAACACCATATATTTT. The rearrangement links TRBV6-5 to TRBJ1-3; D perhaps matches TRBD1 (5 bases). The CDR3 spans 14 residues. CDR1 and CDR2 from the germline V gene are MNHEY and SVGAGI. Trimming shortened V by 2 bases and J by 2 bases, and 7 bases separated the two germline ends.

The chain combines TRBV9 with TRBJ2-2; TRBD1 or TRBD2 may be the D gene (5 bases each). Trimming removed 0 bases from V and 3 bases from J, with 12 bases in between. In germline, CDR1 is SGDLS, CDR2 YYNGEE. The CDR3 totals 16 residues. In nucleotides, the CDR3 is TGTGCCAGCAGCGTAGGTGGGACCCCACACACCGGGGAGCTGTTTTTT. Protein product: CASSVGGTPHTGELFF. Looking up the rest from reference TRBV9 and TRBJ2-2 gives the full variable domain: DSGVTQTPKHLITATGQRVTLRCSPRSGDLSVYWYQQSLDQGLQFLIQYYNGEERAKGNILERFSAQQFPDLHSELNLSSLELGDSALYFCASSVGGTPHTGELFFGEGSRLTVL.

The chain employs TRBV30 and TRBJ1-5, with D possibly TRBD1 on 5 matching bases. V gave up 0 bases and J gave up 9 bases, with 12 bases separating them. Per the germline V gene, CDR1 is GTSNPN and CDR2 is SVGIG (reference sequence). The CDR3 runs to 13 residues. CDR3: CAWSVYLGGPQHF. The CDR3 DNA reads TGTGCCTGGAGTGTATATCTTGGGGGGCCCCAGCATTTT. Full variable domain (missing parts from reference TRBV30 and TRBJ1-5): SQTIHQWPATLVQPVGSPLSLECTVEGTSNPNLYWYRQAAGRGLQLLFYSVGIGQISSEVPQNLSASRPQDRQFILSSKKLLLSDSGFYLCAWSVYLGGPQHFGDGTRLSIL.

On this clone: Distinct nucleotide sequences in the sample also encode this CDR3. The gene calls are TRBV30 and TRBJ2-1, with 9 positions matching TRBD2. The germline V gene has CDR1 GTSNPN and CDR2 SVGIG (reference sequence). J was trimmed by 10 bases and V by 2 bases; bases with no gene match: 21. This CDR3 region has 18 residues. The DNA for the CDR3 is TGTGCCTGGAGTCTTAGGGGCCGCTATGCGGGAGGGCCCAAAGAGCAGTTCTTC. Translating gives CAWSLRGRYAGGPKEQFF.

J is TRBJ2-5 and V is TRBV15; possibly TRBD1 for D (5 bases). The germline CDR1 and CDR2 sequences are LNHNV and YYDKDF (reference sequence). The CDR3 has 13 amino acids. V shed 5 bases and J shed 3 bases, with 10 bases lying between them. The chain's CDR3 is CATSPRREETQYF. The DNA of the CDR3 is TGTGCCACCAGCCCACGCAGGGAAGAGACCCAGTACTTC.

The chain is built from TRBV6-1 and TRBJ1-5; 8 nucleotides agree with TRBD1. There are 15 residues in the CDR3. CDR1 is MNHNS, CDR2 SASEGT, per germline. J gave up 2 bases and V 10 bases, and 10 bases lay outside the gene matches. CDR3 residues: CATRTGIFGNQPQHF. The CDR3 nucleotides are TGTGCCACCAGGACAGGGATATTTGGCAATCAGCCCCAGCATTTT.

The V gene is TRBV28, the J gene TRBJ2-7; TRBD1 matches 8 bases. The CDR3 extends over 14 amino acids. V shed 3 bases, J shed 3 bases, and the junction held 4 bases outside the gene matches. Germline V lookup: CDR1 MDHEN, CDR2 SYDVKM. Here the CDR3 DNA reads TGTGCCAGCAGTTTGCCGGGACAGGTCTACGAGCAGTACTTC. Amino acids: CASSLPGQVYEQYF.

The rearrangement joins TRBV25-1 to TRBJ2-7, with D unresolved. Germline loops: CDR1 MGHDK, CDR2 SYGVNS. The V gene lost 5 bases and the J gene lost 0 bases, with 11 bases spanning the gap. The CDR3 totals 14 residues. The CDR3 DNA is TGTGCCAGCAGTCCTACAACGGCCTCCTACGAGCAGTACTTC. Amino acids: CASSPTTASYEQYF.

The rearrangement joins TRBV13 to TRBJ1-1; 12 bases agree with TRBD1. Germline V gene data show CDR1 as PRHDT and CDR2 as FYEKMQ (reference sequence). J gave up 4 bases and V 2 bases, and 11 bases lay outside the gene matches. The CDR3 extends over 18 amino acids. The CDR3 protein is CASSLPGTGGLEGTEAFF. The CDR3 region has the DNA TGTGCCAGCAGCTTACCGGGGACAGGGGGCTTGGAGGGCACTGAAGCTTTCTTT.

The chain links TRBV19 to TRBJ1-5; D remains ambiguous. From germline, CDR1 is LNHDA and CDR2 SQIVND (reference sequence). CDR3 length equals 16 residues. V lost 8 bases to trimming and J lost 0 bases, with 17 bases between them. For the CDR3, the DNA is TGTGCCAGTGCCTGGGCAGGCGGAAATAGCAATCAGCCCCAGCATTTT. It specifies CASAWAGGNSNQPQHF.

The CDR3 DNA reads TGTGCCAGCACCCCTCGGGGCAGGGAGGGCGAAAAACTGTTTTTT. Its translation is CASTPRGREGEKLFF. The chain links TRBV28 to TRBJ1-4; D possibly corresponds to TRBD1 (5 bases). There are 15 residues in the CDR3. Germline loops: CDR1 MDHEN, CDR2 SYDVKM. V was cut by 7 bases and J by 8 bases, with 20 bases left in between.

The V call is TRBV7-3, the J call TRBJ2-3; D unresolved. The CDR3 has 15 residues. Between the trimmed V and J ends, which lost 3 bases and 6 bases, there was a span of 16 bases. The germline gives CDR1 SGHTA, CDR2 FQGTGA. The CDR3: CASSFRSRGADTQYF. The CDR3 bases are TGTGCCAGCAGCTTTAGGTCGCGCGGAGCTGATACGCAGTATTTT.

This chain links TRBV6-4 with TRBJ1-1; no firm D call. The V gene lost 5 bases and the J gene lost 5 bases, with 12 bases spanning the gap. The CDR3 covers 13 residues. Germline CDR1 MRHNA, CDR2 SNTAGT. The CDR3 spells CASSSEAGTEAFF. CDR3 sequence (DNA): TGTGCCAGCAGTTCCGAGGCGGGAACTGAAGCTTTCTTT.

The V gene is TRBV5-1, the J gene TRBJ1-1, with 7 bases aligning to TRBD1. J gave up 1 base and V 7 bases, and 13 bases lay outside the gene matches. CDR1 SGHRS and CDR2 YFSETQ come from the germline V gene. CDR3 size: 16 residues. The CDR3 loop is CASRHSYRGPNTEAFF. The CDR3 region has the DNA TGCGCCAGCCGCCATTCTTACAGGGGCCCGAACACTGAAGCTTTCTTT.

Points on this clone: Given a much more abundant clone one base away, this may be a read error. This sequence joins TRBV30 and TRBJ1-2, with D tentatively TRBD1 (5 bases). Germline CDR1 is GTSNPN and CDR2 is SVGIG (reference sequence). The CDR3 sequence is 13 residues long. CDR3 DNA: TGTGCCTGTAGTGTACAGAGGGGAGGTGGCTACACCTTC. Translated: CACSVQRGGGYTF. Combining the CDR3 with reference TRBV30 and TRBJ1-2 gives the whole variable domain SQTIHQWPATLVQPVGSPLSLECTVEGTSNPNLYWYRQAAGRGLQLLFYSVGIGQISSEVPQNLSASRPQDRQFILSSKKLLLSDSGFYLCACSVQRGGGYTFGSGTRLTVV.

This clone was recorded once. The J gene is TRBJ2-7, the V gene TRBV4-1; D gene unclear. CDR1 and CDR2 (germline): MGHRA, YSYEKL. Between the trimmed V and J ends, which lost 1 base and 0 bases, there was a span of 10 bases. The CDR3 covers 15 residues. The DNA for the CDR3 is TGCGCCAGCAGCCAAGTAGGCCGAAACTCCTACGAGCAGTACTTC. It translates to CASSQVGRNSYEQYF.